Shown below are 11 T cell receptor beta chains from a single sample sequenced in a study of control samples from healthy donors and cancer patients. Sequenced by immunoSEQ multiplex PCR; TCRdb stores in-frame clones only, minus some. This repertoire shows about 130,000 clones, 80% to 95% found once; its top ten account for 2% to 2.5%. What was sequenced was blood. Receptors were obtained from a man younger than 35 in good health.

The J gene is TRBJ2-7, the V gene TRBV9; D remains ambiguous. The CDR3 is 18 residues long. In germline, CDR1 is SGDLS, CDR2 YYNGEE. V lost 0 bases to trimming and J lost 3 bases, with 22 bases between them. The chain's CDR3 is CASSVGVNRRTEYYEQYF. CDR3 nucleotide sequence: TGTGCCAGCAGCGTAGGAGTAAATCGTAGGACGGAATACTACGAGCAGTACTTC.

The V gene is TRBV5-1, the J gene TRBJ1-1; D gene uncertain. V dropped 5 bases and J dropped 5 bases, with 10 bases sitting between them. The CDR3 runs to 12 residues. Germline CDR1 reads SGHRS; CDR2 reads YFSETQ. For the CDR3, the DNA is TGCGCCAGCAGTGCTAAAGGGACTGAAGCTTTCTTT. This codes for CASSAKGTEAFF.

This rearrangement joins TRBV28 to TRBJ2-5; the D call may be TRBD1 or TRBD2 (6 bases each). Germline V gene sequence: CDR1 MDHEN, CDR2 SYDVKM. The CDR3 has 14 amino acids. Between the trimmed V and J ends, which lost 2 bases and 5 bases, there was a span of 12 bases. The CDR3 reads CASSLSLGGETQYF. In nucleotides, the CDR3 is TGTGCCAGCAGTTTAAGTCTAGGGGGGGAGACCCAGTACTTC.

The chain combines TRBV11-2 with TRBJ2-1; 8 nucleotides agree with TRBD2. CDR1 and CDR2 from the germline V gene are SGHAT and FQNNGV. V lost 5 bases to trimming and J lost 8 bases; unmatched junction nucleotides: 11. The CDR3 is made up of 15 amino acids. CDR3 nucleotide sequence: TGTGCCAGCAGCCACGGGGGGGAGGCTATCTATGAGCAGTTCTTC. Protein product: CASSHGGEAIYEQFF.

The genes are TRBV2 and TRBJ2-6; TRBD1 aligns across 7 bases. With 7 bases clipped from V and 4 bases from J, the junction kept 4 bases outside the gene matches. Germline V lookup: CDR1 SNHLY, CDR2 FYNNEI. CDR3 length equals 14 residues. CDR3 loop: CASKGAAGANVLTF. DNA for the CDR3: TGTGCCAGCAAGGGGGCAGCGGGGGCCAACGTCCTGACTTTC.

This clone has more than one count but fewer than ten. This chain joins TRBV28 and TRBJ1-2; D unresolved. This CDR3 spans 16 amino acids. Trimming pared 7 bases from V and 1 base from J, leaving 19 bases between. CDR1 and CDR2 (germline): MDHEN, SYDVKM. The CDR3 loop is CASTSRGGKGNYGYTF. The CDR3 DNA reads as TGTGCCAGCACATCGCGGGGAGGAAAGGGTAACTATGGCTACACCTTC.

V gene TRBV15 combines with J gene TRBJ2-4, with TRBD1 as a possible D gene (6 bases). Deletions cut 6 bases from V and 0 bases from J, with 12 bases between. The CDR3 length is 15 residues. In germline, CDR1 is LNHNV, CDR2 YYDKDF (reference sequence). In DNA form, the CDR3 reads TGTGCCACCAGAAAGGGGGTCATAGCCAAAAACATTCAGTACTTC. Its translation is CATRKGVIAKNIQYF.

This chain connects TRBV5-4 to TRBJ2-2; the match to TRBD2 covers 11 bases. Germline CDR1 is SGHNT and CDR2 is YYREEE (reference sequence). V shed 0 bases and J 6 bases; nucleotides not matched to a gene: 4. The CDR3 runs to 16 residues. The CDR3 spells CASSLVSGGASGELFF. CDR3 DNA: TGTGCCAGCAGCTTGGTTAGCGGGGGGGCCTCCGGGGAGCTGTTTTTT.

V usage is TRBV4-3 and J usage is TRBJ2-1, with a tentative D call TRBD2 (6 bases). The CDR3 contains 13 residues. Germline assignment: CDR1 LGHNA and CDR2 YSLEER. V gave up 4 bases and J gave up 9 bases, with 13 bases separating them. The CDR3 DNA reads TGCGCCAGCAGCCTGGGACGACTAGGTGAGCAGTTCTTC. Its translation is CASSLGRLGEQFF.

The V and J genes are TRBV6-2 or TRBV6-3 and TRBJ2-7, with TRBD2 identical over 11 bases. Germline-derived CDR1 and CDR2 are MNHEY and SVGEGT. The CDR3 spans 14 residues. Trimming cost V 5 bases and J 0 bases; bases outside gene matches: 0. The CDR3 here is CASSGTSGSYEQYV. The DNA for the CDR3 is TGTGCCAGCAGTGGGACTAGCGGCTCCTACGAGCAGTACGTC.

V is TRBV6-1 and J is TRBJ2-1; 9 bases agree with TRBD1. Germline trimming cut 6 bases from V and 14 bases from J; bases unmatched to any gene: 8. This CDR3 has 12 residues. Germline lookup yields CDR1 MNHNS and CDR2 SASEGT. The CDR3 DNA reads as TGTGCCAGCAGGGGGACAGGGCCAAAAAAGTTCTTC. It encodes CASRGTGPKKFF.